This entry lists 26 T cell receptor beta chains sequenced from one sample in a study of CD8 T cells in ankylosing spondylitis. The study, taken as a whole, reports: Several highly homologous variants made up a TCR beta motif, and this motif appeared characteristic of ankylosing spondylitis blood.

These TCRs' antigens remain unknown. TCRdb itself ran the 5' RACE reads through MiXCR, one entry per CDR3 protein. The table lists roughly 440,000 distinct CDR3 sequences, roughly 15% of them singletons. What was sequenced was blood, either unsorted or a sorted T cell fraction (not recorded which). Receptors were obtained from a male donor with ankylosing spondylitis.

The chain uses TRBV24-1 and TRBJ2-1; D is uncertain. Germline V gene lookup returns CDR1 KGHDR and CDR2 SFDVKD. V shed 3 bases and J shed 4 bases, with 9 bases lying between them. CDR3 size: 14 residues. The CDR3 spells CATSDTRIYNEQFF. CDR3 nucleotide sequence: TGTGCCACCAGTGATACGAGGATTTACAATGAGCAGTTCTTC.

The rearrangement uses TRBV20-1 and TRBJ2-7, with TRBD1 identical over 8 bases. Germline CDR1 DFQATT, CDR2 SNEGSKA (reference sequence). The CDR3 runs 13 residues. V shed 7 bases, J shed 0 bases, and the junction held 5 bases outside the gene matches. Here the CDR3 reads CSVATGVSYEQYF. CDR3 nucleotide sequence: TGCAGTGTTGCGACAGGGGTCTCCTACGAGCAGTACTTC.

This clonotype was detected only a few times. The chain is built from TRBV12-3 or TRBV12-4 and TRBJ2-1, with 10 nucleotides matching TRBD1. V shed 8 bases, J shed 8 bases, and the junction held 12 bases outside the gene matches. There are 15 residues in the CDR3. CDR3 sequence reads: CASDPDRGLLDEQFF. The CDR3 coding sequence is TGTGCCAGCGACCCAGACAGGGGGCTATTAGATGAGCAGTTCTTC.

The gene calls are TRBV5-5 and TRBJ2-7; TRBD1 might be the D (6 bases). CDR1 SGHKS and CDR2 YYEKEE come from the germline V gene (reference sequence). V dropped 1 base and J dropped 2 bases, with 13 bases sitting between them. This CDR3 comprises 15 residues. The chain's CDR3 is CASSLLSQGAYEQYF. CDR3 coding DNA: TGTGCCAGCAGCTTGTTATCACAGGGAGCCTACGAGCAGTACTTC. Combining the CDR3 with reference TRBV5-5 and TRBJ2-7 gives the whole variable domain DAGVTQSPTHLIKTRGQQVTLRCSPISGHKSVSWYQQVLGQGPQFIFQYYEKEERGRGNFPDRFSARQFPNYSSELNVNALLLGDSALYLCASSLLSQGAYEQYFGPGTRLTVT.

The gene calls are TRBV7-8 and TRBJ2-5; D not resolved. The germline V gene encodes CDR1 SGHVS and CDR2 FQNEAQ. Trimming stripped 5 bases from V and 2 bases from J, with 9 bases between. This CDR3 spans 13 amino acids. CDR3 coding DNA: TGTGCCAGCAGCCCGACTCCGCAAGAGACCCAGTACTTC. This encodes CASSPTPQETQYF.

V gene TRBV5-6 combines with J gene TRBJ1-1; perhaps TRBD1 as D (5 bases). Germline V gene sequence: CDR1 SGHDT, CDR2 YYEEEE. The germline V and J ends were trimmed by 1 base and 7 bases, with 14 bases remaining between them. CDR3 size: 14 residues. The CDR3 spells CASSLSTRGNEAFF. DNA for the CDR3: TGTGCCAGCAGCTTGTCAACGAGGGGTAATGAAGCTTTCTTT.

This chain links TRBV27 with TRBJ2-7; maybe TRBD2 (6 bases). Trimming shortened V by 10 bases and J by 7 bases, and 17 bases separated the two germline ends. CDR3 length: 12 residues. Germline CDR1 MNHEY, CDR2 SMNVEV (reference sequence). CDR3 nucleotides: TGTGCCACCGGGACTCCCCGGGGTGAGCAGTACTTC. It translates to CATGTPRGEQYF.

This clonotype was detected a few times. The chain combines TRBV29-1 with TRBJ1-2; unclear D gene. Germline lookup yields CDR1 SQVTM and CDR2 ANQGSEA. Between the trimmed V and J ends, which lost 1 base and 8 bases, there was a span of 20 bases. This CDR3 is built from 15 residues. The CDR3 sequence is CSVEGTPTGPRGYTF. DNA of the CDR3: TGCAGCGTTGAAGGAACCCCGACGGGCCCTCGGGGCTACACCTTC.

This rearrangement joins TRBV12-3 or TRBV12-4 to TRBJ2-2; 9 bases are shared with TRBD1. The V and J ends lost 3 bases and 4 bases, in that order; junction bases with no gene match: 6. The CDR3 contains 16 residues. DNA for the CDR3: TGTGCCAGCAGTTTTTCGGGACAGGGAGCCACCGGGGAGCTGTTTTTT. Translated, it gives CASSFSGQGATGELFF.

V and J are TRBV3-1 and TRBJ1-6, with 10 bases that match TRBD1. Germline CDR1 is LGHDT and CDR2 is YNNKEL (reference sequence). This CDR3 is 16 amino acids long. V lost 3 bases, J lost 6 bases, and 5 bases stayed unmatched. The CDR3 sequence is CASSQRGTGANSPLHF. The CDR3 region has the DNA TGTGCCAGCAGCCAGAGGGGGACAGGGGCTAATTCACCCCTCCACTTT.

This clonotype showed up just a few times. CDR3 in amino acids: CASSSQALGGTEAFF. DNA of the CDR3: TGTGCCAGCAGCTCCCAGGCTCTGGGGGGGACTGAAGCTTTCTTT. The rearrangement links TRBV7-6 to TRBJ1-1, with a tentative D call TRBD1 (5 bases). This CDR3 has 15 residues. CDR1 and CDR2 (germline): SGHVS, FNYEAQ. V was trimmed by 4 bases and J by 5 bases, leaving 17 bases between them.

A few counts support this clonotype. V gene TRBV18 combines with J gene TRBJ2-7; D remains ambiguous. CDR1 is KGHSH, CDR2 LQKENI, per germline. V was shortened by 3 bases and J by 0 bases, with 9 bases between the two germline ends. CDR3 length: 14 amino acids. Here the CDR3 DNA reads TGTGCCAGCTCACCCCAGGCGTCCTCCTACGAGCAGTACTTC. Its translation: CASSPQASSYEQYF.

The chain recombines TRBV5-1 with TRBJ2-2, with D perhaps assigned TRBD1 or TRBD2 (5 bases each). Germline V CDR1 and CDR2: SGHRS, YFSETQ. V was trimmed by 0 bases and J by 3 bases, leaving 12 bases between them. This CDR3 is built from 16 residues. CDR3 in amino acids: CASSLVGTGDTGELFF. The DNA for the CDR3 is TGCGCCAGCAGCTTGGTGGGGACCGGGGACACCGGGGAGCTGTTTTTT.

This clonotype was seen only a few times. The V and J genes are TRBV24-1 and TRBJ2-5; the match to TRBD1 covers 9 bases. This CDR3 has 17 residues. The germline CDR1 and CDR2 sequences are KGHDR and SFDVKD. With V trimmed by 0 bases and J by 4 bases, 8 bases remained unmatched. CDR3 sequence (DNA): TGTGCCACCAGTGATTTGCGCCGGACAGGGGCAGGAGAGACCCAGTACTTC. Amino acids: CATSDLRRTGAGETQYF.

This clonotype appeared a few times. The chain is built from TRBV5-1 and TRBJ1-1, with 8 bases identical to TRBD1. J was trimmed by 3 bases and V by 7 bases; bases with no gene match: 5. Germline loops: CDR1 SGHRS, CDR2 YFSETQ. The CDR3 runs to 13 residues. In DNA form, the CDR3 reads TGCGCCAGCCGGACAGGGCCGGACACTGAAGCTTTCTTT. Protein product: CASRTGPDTEAFF.

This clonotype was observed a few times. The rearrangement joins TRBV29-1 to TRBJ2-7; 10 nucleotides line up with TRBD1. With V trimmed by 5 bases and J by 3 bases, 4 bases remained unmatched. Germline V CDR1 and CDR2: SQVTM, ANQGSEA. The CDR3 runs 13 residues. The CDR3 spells CSVLRDRGYEQYF. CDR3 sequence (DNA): TGCAGCGTTCTCCGGGACAGGGGCTACGAGCAGTACTTC.

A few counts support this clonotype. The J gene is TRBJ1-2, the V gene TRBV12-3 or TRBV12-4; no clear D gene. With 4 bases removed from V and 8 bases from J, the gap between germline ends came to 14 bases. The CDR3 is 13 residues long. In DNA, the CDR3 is TGTGCCAGCAGTTCCCTAATCGGAGGCGGCTACACCTTC. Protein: CASSSLIGGGYTF.

The CDR3 bases are TGTGCCAGCAGCTTGGTAGCAGGGGGGAATCCCGGGGAGCTGTTTTTT. Its translation: CASSLVAGGNPGELFF. The V gene is TRBV5-5, the J gene TRBJ2-2; a weak D match, TRBD1 (7 bases). Trimming pared 0 bases from V and 6 bases from J, leaving 15 bases between. The CDR3 covers 16 residues. Germline V lookup: CDR1 SGHKS, CDR2 YYEKEE (reference sequence).

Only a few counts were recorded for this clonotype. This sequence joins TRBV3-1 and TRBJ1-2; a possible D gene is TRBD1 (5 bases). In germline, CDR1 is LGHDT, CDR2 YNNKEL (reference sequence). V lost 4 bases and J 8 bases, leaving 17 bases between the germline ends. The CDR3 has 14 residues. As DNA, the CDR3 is TGTGCCAGCAGCCCCCAGGTAGGGGAGGAAGGCTACACCTTC. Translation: CASSPQVGEEGYTF.

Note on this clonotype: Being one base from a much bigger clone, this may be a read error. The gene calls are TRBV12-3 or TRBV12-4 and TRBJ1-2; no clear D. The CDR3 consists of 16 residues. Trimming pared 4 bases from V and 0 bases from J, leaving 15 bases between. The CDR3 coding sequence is TGTGCCAGCAGTTCGGGGTCAGGCCAAACTAACTATGGCTACACCTTC. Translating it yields CASSSGSGQTNYGYTF.

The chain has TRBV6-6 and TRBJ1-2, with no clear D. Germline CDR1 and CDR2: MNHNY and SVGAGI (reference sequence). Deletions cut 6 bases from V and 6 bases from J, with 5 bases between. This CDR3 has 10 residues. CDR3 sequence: CASSSDGYTF. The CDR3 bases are TGTGCCAGCAGCTCCGATGGCTACACCTTC.

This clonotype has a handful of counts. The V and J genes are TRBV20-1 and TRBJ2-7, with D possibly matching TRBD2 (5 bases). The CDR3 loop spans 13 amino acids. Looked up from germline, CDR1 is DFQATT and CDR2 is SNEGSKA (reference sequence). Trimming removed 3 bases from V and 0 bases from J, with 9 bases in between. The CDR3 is CSASGELSYEQYF. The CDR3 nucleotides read TGCAGTGCTAGCGGGGAACTCTCCTACGAGCAGTACTTC.

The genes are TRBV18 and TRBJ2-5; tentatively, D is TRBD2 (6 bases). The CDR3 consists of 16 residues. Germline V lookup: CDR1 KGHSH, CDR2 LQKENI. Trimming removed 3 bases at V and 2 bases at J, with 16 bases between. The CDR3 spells CASSPFAGFAQETQYF. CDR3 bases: TGTGCCAGCTCACCGTTCGCGGGGTTTGCGCAAGAGACCCAGTACTTC.

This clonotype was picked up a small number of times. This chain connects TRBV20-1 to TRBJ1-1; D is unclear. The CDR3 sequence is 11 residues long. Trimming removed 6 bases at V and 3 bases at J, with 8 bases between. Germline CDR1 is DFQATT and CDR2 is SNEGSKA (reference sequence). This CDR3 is CSARTHTEAFF. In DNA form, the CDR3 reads TGCAGTGCCCGGACTCACACTGAAGCTTTCTTT.

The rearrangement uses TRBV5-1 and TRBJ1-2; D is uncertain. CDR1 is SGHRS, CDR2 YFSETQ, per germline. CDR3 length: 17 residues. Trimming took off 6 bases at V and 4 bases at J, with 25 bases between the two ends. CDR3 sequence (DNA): TGCGCCAGCACAGTAGGATCGGACGTTACCAACGTCTATGGCTACACCTTC. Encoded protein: CASTVGSDVTNVYGYTF.

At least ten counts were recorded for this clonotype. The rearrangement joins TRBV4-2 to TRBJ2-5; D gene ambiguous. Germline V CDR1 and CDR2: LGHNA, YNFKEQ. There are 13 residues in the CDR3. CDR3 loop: CAAARTEQETQYF. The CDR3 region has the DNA TGTGCGGCAGCGAGGACCGAACAAGAGACCCAGTACTTC.